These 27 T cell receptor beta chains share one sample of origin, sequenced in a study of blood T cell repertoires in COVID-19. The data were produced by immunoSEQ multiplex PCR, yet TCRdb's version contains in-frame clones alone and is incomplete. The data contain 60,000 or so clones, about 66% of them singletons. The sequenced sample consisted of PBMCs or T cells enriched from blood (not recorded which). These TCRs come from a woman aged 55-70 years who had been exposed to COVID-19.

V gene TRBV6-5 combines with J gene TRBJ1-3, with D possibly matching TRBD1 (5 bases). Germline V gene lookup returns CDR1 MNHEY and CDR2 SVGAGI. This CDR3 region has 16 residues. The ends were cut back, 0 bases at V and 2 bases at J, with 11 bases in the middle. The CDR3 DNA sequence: TGTGCCAGCAGTTACTCGAACACCAGGGCTGGAAACACCATATATTTT. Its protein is CASSYSNTRAGNTIYF.

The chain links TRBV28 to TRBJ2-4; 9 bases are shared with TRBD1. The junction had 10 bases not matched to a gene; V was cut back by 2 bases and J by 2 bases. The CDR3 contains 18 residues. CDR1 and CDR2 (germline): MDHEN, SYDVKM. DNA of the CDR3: TGTGCCAGCAGTTTAATTTCGGACAGGGGTAGGACCAAAAACATTCAGTACTTC. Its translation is CASSLISDRGRTKNIQYF. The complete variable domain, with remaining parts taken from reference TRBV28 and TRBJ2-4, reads DVKVTQSSRYLVKRTGEKVFLECVQDMDHENMFWYRQDPGLGLRLIYFSYDVKMKEKGDIPEGYSVSREKKERFSLILESASTNQTSMYLCASSLISDRGRTKNIQYFGAGTRLSVL.

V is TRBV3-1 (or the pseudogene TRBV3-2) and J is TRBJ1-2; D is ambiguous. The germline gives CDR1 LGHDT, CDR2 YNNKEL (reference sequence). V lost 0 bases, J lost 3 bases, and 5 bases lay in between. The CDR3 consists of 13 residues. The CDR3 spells CASSQDTDYGYTF. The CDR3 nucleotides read TGTGCCAGCAGCCAAGATACAGACTATGGCTACACCTTC.

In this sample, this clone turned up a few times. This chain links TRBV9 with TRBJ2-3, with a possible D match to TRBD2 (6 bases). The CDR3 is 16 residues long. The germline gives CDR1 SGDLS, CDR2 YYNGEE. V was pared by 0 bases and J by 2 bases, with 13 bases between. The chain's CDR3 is CASSVEGGAFTDTQYF. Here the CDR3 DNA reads TGTGCCAGCAGCGTAGAAGGAGGGGCCTTCACAGATACGCAGTATTTT.

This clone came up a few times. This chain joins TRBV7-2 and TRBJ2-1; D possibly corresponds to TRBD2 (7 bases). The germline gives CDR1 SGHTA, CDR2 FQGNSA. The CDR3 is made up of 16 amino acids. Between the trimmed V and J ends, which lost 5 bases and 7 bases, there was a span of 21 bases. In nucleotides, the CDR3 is TGTGCCAGCAGCCCACAGGTAGGGGGGGGAGATAATGAGCAGTTCTTC. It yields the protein CASSPQVGGGDNEQFF.

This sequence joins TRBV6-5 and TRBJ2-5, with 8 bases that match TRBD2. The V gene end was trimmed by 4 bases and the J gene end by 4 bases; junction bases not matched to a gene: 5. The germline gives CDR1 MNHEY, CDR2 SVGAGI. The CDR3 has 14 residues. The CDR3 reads CASSSTAGGETQYF. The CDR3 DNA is TGTGCCAGCAGTTCCACGGCGGGGGGAGAGACCCAGTACTTC.

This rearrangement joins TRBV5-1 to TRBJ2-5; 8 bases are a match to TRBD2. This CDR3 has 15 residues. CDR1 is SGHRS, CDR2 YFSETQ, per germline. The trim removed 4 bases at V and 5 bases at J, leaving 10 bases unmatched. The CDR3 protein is CASSPGQAGVETQYF. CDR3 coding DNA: TGCGCCAGCAGCCCAGGTCAAGCGGGGGTGGAGACCCAGTACTTC.

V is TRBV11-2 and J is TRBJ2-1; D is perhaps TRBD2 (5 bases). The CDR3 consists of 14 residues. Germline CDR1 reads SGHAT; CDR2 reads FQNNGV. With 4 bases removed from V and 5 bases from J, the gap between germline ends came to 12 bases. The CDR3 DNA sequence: TGTGCCAGCAGCTACCCGGGATCCAACAATGAGCAGTTCTTC. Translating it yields CASSYPGSNNEQFF.

CDR3 protein: CASSSIQRGTDTQYF. The DNA for the CDR3 is TGTGCCAGCAGCTCCATCCAAAGGGGGACAGATACGCAGTATTTT. The J gene is TRBJ2-3, the V gene TRBV7-8, with D possibly matching TRBD1 (6 bases). V lost 4 bases and J 3 bases, leaving 14 bases between the germline ends. Germline loops: CDR1 SGHVS, CDR2 FQNEAQ. The CDR3 contains 15 residues.

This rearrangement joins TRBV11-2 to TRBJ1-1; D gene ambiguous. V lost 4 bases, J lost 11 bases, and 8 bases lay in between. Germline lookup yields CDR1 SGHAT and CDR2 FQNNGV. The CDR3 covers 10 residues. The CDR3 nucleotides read TGTGCCAGCAGCTCGCTAGCGGCTTTCTTT. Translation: CASSSLAAFF.

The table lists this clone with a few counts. CDR3 in DNA: TGTGCCAGAAGCTTGACTAGCGGGACCGGGGAGCTGTTTTTT. It translates to CARSLTSGTGELFF. The V call is TRBV5-3, the J call TRBJ2-2; 9 bases are shared with TRBD2. TRBV5-3 belongs to the ORF category, with a function that is uncertain. After removal of 1 base from V and 5 bases from J, the junction contained 0 bases not matched to a gene. The CDR3 is made up of 14 amino acids.

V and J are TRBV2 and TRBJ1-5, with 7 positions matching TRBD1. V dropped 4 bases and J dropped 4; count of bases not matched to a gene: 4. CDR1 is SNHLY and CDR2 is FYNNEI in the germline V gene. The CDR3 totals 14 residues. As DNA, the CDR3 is TGTGCCAGCAGTGTCAGGGGGACGAATCAGCCCCAGCATTTT. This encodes CASSVRGTNQPQHF.

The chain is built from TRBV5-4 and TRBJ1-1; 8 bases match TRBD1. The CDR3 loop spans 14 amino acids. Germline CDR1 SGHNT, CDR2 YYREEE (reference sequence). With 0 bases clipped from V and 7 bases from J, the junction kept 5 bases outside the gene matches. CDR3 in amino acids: CASSLAGGRGEAFF. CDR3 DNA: TGTGCCAGCAGCTTGGCAGGGGGCAGGGGTGAAGCTTTCTTT. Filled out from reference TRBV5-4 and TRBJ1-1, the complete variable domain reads ETGVTQSPTHLIKTRGQQVTLRCSSQSGHNTVSWYQQALGQGPQFIFQYYREEENGRGNFPPRFSGLQFPNYSSELNVNALELDDSALYLCASSLAGGRGEAFFGQGTRLTVV.

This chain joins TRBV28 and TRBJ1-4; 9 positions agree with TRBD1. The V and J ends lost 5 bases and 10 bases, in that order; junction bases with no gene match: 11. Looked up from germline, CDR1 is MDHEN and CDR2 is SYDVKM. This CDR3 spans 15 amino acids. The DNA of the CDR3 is TGTGCCAGCAGTACTCCCGGGACAGGGATGGCAAAACTGTTTTTT. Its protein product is CASSTPGTGMAKLFF.

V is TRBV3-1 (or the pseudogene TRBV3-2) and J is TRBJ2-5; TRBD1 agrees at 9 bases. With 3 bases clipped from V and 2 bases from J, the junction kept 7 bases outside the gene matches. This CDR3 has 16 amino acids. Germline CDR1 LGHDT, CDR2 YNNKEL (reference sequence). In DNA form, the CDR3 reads TGTGCCAGCAGCCAGGGACAGGGTCCGGGGCAAGAGACCCAGTACTTC. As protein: CASSQGQGPGQETQYF.

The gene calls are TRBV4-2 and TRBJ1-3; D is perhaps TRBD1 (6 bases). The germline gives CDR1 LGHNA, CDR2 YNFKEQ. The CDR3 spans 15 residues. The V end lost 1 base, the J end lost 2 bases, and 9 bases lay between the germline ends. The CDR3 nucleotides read TGTGCCAGCAGCCAAGCAACAGGGACTGGAAACACCATATATTTT. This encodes CASSQATGTGNTIYF.

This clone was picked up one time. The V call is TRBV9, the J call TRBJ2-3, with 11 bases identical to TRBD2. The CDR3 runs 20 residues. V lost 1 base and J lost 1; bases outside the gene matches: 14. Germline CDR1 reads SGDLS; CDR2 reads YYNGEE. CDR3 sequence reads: CASSVWDSGGAEWGTDTQYF. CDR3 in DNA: TGTGCCAGCAGCGTATGGGATAGCGGGGGGGCCGAGTGGGGCACAGATACGCAGTATTTT.

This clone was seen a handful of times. In nucleotides, the CDR3 is TGTGCCTGGTTTAACGGGGGAGGGAGAAACACCATATATTTT. Its protein product is CAWFNGGGRNTIYF. The chain uses TRBV30 and TRBJ1-3, with D tentatively TRBD1 (5 bases). CDR1 and CDR2 (germline): GTSNPN, SVGIG (reference sequence). Trimming stripped 5 bases from V and 5 bases from J, with 16 bases between. The CDR3 contains 14 residues. Full variable domain (missing parts from reference TRBV30 and TRBJ1-3): SQTIHQWPATLVQPVGSPLSLECTVEGTSNPNLYWYRQAAGRGLQLLFYSVGIGQISSEVPQNLSASRPQDRQFILSSKKLLLSDSGFYLCAWFNGGGRNTIYFGEGSWLTVV.

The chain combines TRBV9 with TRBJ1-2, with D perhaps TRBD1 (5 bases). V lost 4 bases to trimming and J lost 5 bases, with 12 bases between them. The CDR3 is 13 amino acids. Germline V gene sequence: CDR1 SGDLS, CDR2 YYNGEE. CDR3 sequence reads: CASSQGRAYGYTF. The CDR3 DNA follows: TGTGCCAGCAGCCAGGGTCGGGCTTATGGCTACACCTTC.

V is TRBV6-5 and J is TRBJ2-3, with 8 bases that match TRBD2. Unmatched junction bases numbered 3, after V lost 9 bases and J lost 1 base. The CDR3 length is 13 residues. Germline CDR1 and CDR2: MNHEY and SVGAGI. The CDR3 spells CARGAGGTDTQYF. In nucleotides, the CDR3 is TGTGCCAGGGGAGCGGGAGGCACAGATACGCAGTATTTT.

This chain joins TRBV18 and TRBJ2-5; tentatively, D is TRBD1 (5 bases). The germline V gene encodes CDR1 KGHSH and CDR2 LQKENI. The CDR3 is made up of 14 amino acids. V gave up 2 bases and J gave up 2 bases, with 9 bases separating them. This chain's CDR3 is CASSPSGMQETQYF. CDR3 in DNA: TGTGCCAGCTCACCATCAGGGATGCAAGAGACCCAGTACTTC.

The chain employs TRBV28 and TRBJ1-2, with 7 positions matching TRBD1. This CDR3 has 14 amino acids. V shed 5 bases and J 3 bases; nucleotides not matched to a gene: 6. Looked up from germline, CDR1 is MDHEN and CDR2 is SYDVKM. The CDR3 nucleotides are TGTGCCAGCAGTGGCACAGGGGTAGACTATGGCTACACCTTC. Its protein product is CASSGTGVDYGYTF.

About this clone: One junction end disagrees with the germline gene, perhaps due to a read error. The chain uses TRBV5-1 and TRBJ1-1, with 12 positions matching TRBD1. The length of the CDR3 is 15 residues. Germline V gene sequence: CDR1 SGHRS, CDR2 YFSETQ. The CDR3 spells CASSLRPGTGGAISF. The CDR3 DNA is TGCGCCAGCAGCCTACGTCCCGGGACAGGGGGCGCAATTAGTTTT. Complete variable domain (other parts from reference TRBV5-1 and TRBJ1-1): KAGVTQTPRYLIKTRGQQVTLSCSPISGHRSVSWYQQTPGQGLQFLFEYFSETQRNKGNFPGRFSGRQFSNSRSEMNVSTLELGDSALYLCASSLRPGTGGAISFGQGTRLTVV.

The CDR3 here is CASSLPPVGTGVNYGYTF. In DNA form, the CDR3 reads TGTGCCAGCAGTTTACCGCCCGTAGGGACAGGGGTTAACTATGGCTACACCTTC. This chain connects TRBV28 to TRBJ1-2, with 10 bases identical to TRBD1. Trimming removed 2 bases from V and 1 base from J; junction bases left unmatched: 10. The CDR3 covers 18 residues. The V gene's germline CDR1 is MDHEN and CDR2 SYDVKM.

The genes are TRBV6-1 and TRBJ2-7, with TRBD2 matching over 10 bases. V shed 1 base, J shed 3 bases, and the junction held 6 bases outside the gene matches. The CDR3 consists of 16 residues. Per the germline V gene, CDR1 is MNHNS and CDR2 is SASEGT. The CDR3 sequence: CASSEEASGGYYEQYF. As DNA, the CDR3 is TGTGCCAGCAGTGAAGAGGCTAGCGGGGGATACTACGAGCAGTACTTC.

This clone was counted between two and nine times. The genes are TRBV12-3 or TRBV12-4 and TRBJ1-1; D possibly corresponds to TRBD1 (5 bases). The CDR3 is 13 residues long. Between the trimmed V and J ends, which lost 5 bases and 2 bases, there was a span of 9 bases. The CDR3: CASSVQANTEAFF. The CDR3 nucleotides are TGTGCCAGCAGTGTACAGGCAAACACTGAAGCTTTCTTT.

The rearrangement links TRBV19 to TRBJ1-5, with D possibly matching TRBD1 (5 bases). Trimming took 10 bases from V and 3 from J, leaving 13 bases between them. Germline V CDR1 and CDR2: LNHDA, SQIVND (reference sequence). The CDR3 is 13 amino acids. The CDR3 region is CATLGHSNQPQHF. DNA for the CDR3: TGTGCCACTCTAGGACACTCCAATCAGCCCCAGCATTTT.